Each of the 11 T cell receptor beta chains below was sequenced from the same sample in a study of blood T cell repertoires in COVID-19 (TCRdb year 2020). Libraries were made using the immunoSEQ multiplex PCR assay. As stored in TCRdb, this immuneACCESS dataset retains in-frame rearrangements with V and J assigned. A fraction of the clones does not appear; measured against another copy, unresolved V genes explain less than half of the discrepancy, and the remainder lacks a known reason. The sample table records fewer than 40,000 clones; around 88% of these occur just once. Roughly 5% of the sample belongs to the ten largest clones. Input material: peripheral blood. The receptors originated from a woman in her seventies with active COVID-19.

The rearrangement links TRBV6-5 to TRBJ1-1; weak D call: TRBD1 (6 bases). The CDR3 sequence is 12 residues long. V dropped 10 bases and J dropped 1 base, with 10 bases sitting between them. Looked up from germline, CDR1 is MNHEY and CDR2 is SVGAGI. The CDR3 loop is CATKTGNTEAFF. CDR3 sequence (DNA): TGTGCCACTAAGACAGGGAACACTGAAGCTTTCTTT.

The gene calls are TRBV4-3 and TRBJ2-3; TRBD2 is a possible D gene (6 bases). The CDR3 loop spans 15 amino acids. Germline V gene data show CDR1 as LGHNA and CDR2 as YSLEER. Trimming pared 3 bases from V and 2 bases from J, leaving 12 bases between. The DNA of the CDR3 is TGCGCCAGCAGCCAGGGTAGCGGCCCCACAGATACGCAGTATTTT. It translates to CASSQGSGPTDTQYF.

This chain connects TRBV3-1 (or the pseudogene TRBV3-2) to TRBJ1-5; maybe TRBD1 (6 bases). Trimming removed 4 bases at V and 7 bases at J, with 14 bases between. Germline assignment: CDR1 LGHDT and CDR2 YNNKEL (reference sequence). This CDR3 region has 14 residues. As DNA, the CDR3 is TGTGCCAGCAGCCGGTCTGGGGGCGACCAGCCCCAGCATTTT. Protein product: CASSRSGGDQPQHF.

The rearrangement joins TRBV18 to TRBJ2-3; 7 bases are shared with TRBD1. This CDR3 has 14 residues. Germline loops: CDR1 KGHSH, CDR2 LQKENI. With 4 bases clipped from V and 0 bases from J, the junction kept 1 base outside the gene matches. CDR3 nucleotide sequence: TGTGCCAGCTCACTGGGACAGAGCACAGATACGCAGTATTTT. Translated: CASSLGQSTDTQYF.

The CDR3 spells CASSLVYPSGVQETQYF. The CDR3, as DNA: TGTGCCAGCAGCTTAGTTTATCCTAGCGGGGTCCAAGAGACCCAGTACTTC. V is TRBV11-3 and J is TRBJ2-5; 9 nucleotides align to TRBD2. The germline V gene has CDR1 SGHNT and CDR2 YENEEA. V gave up 1 base and J gave up 1 base; unmatched junction bases: 7. CDR3 length equals 17 residues.

The chain couples TRBV12-5 to TRBJ1-1, with 9 positions matching TRBD1. This CDR3 is 16 amino acids long. The germline V gene has CDR1 LGHNT and CDR2 FRNRAP. After removal of 1 base from V and 4 bases from J, the junction contained 7 bases not matched to a gene. The CDR3 DNA is TGTGCTAGTGGTTTGGCAGAACAGGGGGCGCTCACTGAAGCTTTCTTT. As protein: CASGLAEQGALTEAFF.

The V gene is TRBV28, the J gene TRBJ2-7; D gene unclear. This CDR3 is built from 14 residues. V lost 5 bases to trimming and J lost 3 bases, with 14 bases between them. Germline CDR1 is MDHEN and CDR2 is SYDVKM. CDR3 protein: CASSLARMDYEQYF. DNA for the CDR3: TGTGCCAGCAGTCTGGCCAGGATGGACTACGAGCAGTACTTC.

The V gene is TRBV30, the J gene TRBJ1-5, with D perhaps matching TRBD1 (5 bases). V gave up 2 bases and J gave up 1 base, with 6 bases separating them. The CDR3 extends over 13 amino acids. Germline V gene sequence: CDR1 GTSNPN, CDR2 SVGIG (reference sequence). The CDR3 here is CAWSPGSNQPQHF. Written as DNA, the CDR3 is TGTGCCTGGAGTCCAGGGAGCAATCAGCCCCAGCATTTT.

This clone was detected only a few times. The J gene is TRBJ1-3, the V gene TRBV28; 11 bases fit TRBD1. Germline loops: CDR1 MDHEN, CDR2 SYDVKM. The V and J ends lost 6 bases and 5 bases, in that order; junction bases with no gene match: 6. CDR3 length: 15 residues. Here the CDR3 reads CASRMDRGLRNTIYF. The DNA for the CDR3 is TGTGCCAGCAGGATGGACAGGGGGCTAAGAAACACCATATATTTT.

The rearrangement links TRBV11-2 to TRBJ1-1; tentative D call: TRBD1 (6 bases). Trimming cost V 5 bases and J 4 bases, with 23 bases left between them. Germline V gene lookup returns CDR1 SGHAT and CDR2 FQNNGV. The length of the CDR3 is 17 residues. The CDR3 DNA is TGTGCCAGCAGCCACTCAAAACAGGGTACTAAGGGCACTGAAGCTTTCTTT. It encodes CASSHSKQGTKGTEAFF.

This rearrangement joins TRBV3-1 (or the pseudogene TRBV3-2) to TRBJ1-2, with D possibly being TRBD1 (6 bases). The length of the CDR3 is 14 residues. V was shortened by 0 bases and J by 8 bases, with 13 bases between the two germline ends. Germline-derived CDR1 and CDR2 are LGHDT and YNNKEL (reference sequence). Here the CDR3 reads CASSQEQGTGGYTF. The CDR3 DNA reads TGTGCCAGCAGCCAAGAGCAGGGGACGGGGGGCTACACCTTC.